The present TCR beta chain was sequenced within a study of lymphopenia after photon versus proton radiotherapy. Germline CDR1 is SGHTA and CDR2 is FQGNSA. This CDR3 spans 16 amino acids. V lost 4 bases to trimming and J lost 8 bases; unmatched junction nucleotides: 13. Method: immunoSEQ multiplex PCR; TCRdb's copy keeps in-frame clones and lacks some. The sample has tens of thousands of clones; about four fifths are singletons. Sequenced material: peripheral blood, taken from a patient treated with proton-based radiotherapy. V gene TRBV7-2 combines with J gene TRBJ1-4; 7 positions agree with TRBD1. The TCR was taken from a woman in her 70s with pancreatic cancer. CDR3 coding DNA: TGTGCCAGCAGCTCCATTCAACAGGGGTTACGGGAAAAACTGTTTTTT. It specifies CASSSIQQGLREKLFF.